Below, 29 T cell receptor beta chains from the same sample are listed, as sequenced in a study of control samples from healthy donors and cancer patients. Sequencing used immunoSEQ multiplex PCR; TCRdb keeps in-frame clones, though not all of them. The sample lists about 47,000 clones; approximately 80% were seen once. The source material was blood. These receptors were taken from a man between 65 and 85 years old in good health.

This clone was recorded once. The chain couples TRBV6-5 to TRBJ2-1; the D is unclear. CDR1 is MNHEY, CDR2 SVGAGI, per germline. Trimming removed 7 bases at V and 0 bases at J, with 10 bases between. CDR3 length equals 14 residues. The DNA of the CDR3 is TGTGCCAGCAATACGTTGAGCTCCTACAATGAGCAGTTCTTC. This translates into CASNTLSSYNEQFF.

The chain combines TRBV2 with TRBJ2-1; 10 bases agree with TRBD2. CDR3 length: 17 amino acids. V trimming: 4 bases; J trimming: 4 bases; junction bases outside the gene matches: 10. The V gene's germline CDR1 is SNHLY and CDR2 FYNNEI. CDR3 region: CASSGRNGLADYNEQFF. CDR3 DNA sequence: TGTGCCAGCAGTGGCCGTAATGGACTAGCGGATTACAATGAGCAGTTCTTC.

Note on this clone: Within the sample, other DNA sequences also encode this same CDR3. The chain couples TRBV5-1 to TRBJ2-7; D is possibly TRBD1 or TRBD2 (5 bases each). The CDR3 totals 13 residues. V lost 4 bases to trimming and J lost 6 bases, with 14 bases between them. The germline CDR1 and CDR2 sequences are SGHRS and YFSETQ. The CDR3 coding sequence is TGCGCCAGCAGCACGGGACGGTACCTCGAGCAGTACTTC. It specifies CASSTGRYLEQYF. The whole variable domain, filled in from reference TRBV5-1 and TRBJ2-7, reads KAGVTQTPRYLIKTRGQQVTLSCSPISGHRSVSWYQQTPGQGLQFLFEYFSETQRNKGNFPGRFSGRQFSNSRSEMNVSTLELGDSALYLCASSTGRYLEQYFGPGTRLTVT.

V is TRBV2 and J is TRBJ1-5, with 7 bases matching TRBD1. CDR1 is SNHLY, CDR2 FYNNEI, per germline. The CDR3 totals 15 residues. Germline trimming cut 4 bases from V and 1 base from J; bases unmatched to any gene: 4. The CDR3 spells CASSGQGRSNQPQHF. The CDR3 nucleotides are TGTGCCAGCAGTGGACAGGGACGGAGCAATCAGCCCCAGCATTTT.

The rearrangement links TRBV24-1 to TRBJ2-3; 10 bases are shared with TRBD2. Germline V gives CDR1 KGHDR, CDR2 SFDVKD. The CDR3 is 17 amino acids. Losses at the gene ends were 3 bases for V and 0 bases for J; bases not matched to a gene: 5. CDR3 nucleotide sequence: TGTGCCACCAGTGATCGCTCTAGCGGGAGAAGCACAGATACGCAGTATTTT. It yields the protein CATSDRSSGRSTDTQYF.

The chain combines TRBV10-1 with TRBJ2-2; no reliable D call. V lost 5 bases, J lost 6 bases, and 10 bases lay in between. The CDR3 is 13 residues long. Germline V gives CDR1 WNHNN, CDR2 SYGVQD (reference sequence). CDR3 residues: CASSPDIAGELFF. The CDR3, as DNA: TGCGCCAGCAGTCCCGACATTGCCGGGGAGCTGTTTTTT.

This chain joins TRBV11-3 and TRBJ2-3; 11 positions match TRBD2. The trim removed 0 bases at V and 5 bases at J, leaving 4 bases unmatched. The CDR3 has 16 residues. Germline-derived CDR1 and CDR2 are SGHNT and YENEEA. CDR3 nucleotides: TGTGCCAGCAGCTTAGATGCTAGCGGGGGGAAAGATACGCAGTATTTT. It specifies CASSLDASGGKDTQYF.

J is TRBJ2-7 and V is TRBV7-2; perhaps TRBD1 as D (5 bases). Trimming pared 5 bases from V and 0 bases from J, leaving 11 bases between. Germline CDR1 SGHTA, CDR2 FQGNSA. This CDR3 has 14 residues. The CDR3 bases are TGTGCCAGCAGCCCCCAGGGATCCTCCTACGAGCAGTACTTC. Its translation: CASSPQGSSYEQYF.

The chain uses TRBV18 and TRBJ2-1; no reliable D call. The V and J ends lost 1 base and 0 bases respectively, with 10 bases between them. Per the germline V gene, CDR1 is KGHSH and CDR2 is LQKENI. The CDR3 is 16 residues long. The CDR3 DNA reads TGTGCCAGCTCACCACGGACCCTGAGCTCCTACAATGAGCAGTTCTTC. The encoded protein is CASSPRTLSSYNEQFF.

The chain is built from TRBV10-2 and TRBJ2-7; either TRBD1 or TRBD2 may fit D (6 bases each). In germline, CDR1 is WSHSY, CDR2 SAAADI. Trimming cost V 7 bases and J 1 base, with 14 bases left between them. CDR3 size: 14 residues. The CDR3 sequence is CASTRGRGSYEQYF. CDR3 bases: TGCGCCAGCACCCGGGGGCGCGGTTCCTACGAGCAGTACTTC.

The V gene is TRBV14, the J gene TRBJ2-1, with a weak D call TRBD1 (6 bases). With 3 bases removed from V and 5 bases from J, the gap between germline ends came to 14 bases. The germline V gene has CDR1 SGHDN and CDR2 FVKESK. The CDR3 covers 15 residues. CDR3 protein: CASSHIAGVDNEQFF. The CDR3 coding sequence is TGTGCCAGCAGCCATATTGCAGGGGTGGACAATGAGCAGTTCTTC.

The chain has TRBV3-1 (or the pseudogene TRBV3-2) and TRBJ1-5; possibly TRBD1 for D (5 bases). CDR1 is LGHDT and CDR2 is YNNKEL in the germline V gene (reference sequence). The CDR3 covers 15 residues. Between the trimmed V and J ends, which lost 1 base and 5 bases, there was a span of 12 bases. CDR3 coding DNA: TGTGCCAGCAGCCAAGGTCCAGGGTCTTATCAGCCCCAGCATTTT. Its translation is CASSQGPGSYQPQHF.

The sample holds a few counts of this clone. The CDR3 DNA reads as TGTGCCAGCAATACCGGGACAGGGACGATGAAGCAGTTCTTC. As protein: CASNTGTGTMKQFF. V is TRBV2 and J is TRBJ2-1; 9 nucleotides match TRBD1. Germline values: CDR1 SNHLY, CDR2 FYNNEI. CDR3 length equals 14 residues. V dropped 7 bases and J dropped 11; count of bases not matched to a gene: 12.

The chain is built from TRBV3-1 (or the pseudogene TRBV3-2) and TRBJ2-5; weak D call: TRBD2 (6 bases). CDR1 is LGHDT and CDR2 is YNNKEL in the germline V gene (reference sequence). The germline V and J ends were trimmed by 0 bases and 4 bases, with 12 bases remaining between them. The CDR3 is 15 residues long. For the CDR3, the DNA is TGTGCCAGCAGCCAAGATGTAGGGAGGCGAGAGACCCAGTACTTC. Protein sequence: CASSQDVGRRETQYF.

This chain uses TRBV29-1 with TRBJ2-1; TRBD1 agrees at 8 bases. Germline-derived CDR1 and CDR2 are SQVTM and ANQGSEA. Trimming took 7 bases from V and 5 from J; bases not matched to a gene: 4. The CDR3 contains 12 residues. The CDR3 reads CSAGTGNNEQFF. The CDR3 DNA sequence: TGCAGCGCCGGGACAGGAAACAATGAGCAGTTCTTC.

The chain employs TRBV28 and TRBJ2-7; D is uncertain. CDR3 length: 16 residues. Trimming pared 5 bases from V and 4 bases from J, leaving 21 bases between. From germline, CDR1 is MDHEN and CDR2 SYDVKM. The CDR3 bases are TGTGCCAGCAGTCCGGTTGGGCGCCTAGTCGGGTACGAGCAGTACTTC. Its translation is CASSPVGRLVGYEQYF.

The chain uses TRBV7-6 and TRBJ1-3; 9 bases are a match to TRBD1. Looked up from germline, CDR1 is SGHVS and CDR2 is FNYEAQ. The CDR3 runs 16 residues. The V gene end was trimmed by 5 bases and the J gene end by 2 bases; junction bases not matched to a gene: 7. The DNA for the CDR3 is TGTGCCAGCAGCCCCGGGACAGGGTATACTGGAAACACCATATATTTT. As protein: CASSPGTGYTGNTIYF. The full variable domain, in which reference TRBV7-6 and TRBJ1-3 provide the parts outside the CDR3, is GAGVSQSPRYKVTKRGQDVALRCDPISGHVSLYWYRQALGQGPEFLTYFNYEAQQDKSGLPNDRFSAERPEGSISTLTIQRTEQRDSAMYRCASSPGTGYTGNTIYFGEGSWLTVV.

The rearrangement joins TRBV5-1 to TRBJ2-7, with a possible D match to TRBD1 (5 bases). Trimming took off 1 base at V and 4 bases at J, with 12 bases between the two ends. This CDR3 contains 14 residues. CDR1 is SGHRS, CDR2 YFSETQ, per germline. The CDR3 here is CASSLTGDYYEQYF. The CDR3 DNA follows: TGCGCCAGCAGCTTGACAGGTGATTATTACGAGCAGTACTTC.

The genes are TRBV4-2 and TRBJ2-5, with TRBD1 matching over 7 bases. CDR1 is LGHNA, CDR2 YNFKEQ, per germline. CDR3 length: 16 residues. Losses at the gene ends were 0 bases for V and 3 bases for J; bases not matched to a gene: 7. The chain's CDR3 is CASSQDWRQGEETQYF. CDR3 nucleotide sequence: TGTGCCAGCAGCCAAGATTGGAGACAGGGAGAAGAGACCCAGTACTTC.

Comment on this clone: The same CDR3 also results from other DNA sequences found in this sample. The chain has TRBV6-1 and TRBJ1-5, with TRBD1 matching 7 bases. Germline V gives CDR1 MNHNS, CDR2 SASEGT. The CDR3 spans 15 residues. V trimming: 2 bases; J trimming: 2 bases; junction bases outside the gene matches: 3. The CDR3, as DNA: TGTGCCAGCAGTGAAATTGACAGGGGCAATCAGCCCCAGCATTTT. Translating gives CASSEIDRGNQPQHF.

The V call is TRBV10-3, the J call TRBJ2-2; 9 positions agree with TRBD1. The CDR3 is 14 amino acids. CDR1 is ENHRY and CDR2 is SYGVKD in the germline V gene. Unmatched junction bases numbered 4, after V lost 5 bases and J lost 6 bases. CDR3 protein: CAISRDRESGELFF. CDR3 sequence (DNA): TGTGCCATCAGTCGGGACAGGGAATCCGGGGAGCTGTTTTTT.

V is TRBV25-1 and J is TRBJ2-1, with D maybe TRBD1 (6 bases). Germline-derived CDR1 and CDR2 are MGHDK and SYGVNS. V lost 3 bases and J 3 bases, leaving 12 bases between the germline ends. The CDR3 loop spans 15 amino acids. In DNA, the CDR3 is TGTGCCAGCAGTGACCCCGGACAGAGCTACAATGAGCAGTTCTTC. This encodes CASSDPGQSYNEQFF.

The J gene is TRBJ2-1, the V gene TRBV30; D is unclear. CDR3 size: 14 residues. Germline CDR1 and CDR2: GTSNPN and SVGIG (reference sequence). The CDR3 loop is CVMGLPPSYNEQFF. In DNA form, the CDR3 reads TGTGTGATGGGGTTACCCCCATCCTACAATGAGCAGTTCTTC.

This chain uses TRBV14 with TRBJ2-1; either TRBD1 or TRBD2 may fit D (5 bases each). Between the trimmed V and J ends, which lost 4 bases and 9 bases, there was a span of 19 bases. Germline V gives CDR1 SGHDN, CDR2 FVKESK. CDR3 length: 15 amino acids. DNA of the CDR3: TGTGCCAGCAGCCCCGGGGCTAGACGTCGGGGTGAGCAGTTCTTC. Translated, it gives CASSPGARRRGEQFF.

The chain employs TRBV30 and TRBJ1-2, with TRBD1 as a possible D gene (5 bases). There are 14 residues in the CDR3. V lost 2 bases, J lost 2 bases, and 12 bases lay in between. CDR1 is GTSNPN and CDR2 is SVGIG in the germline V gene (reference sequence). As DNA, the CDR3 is TGTGCCTGGAGTAGGCAGGGTGCAAACTATGGCTACACCTTC. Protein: CAWSRQGANYGYTF.

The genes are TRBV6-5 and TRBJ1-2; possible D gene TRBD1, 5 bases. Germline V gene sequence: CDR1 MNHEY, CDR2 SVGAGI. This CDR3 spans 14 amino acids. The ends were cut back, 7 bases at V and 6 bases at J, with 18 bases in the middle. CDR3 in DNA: TGTGCCAGCATATCGTTAGGGGTATTCAATGGCTACACCTTC. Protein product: CASISLGVFNGYTF.

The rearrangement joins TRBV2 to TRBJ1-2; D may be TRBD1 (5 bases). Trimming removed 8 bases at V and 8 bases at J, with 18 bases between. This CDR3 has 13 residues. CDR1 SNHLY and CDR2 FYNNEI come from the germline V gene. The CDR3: CASGIGAEGGYTF. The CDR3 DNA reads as TGTGCCAGCGGGATCGGGGCAGAGGGCGGCTACACCTTC.

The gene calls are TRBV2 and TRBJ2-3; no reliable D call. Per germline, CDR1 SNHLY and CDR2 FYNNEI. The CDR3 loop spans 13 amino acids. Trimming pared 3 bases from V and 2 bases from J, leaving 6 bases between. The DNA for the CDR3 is TGTGCCAGCAGTGACAGTTTCACAGATACGCAGTATTTT. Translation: CASSDSFTDTQYF. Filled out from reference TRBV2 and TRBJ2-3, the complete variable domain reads EPEVTQTPSHQVTQMGQEVILRCVPISNHLYFYWYRQILGQKVEFLVSFYNNEISEKSEIFDDQFSVERPDGSNFTLKIRSTKLEDSAMYFCASSDSFTDTQYFGPGTRLTVL.

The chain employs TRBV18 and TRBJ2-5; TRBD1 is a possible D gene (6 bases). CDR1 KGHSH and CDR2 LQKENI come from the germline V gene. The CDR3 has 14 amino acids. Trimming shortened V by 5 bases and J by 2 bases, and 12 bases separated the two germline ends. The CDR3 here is CASSSGQMQETQYF. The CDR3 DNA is TGTGCCAGCTCATCAGGACAGATGCAAGAGACCCAGTACTTC.